Listed below are T cell receptor beta chains from one sample, sequenced in a study of response to subunit inactivated influenza vaccine. TCRdb fed the RT-PCR reads into MiXCR, producing one record per CDR3 protein. Of roughly 160,000 distinct CDR3 sequences in the sample, roughly a tenth were seen once. The source material was non-naive T cells sorted from PBMCs, sampled more than 35 days after vaccination. Receptor source: a man between 45 and 60 years old who received an inactivated influenza vaccine. Both conserved end residues are part of each CDR3. Each record gives: J gene, clone size, CDR3 length, D gene, V gene, CDR3 DNA, CDR3 protein. D genes are given only for firm matches. Clone size is given for some rows only: seen once, a few or many times, or a class if the clone is expanded.

TRBJ2-1 NA 15 TRBD1 TRBV20-1 TGCAGTGCTAGAGCTTGGGACAGGGGGCTCGCTGAGCAGTTCTTC CSARAWDRGLAEQFF
TRBJ1-1 many 15 NA TRBV5-1 TGCGCCAGCAGCTTGACAGAGGGGCGAAACACTGAAGCTTTCTTT CASSLTEGRNTEAFF
TRBJ2-1 many 12 NA TRBV7-2 TGTGCCAGCAGCTTAGATTTATATGAGCAGTTCTTC CASSLDLYEQFF
TRBJ1-1 once 13 NA TRBV7-9 TGTGCCACCCGAGTTGCCATGAACACTGAAGCTTTCTTT CATRVAMNTEAFF
TRBJ2-3 NA 19 TRBD2 TRBV6-2/TRBV6-3 TGTGCCAGCAGTTACTCCTCCCTTGGGGGGAGGGCCTTGACAGATACGCAGTATTTT CASSYSSLGGRALTDTQYF
TRBJ2-3 few 14 TRBD1 TRBV29-1 TGCAGCGTCACCACGACAGGGGGCCTAGATACGCAGTATTTT CSVTTTGGLDTQYF
TRBJ1-2 few 15 NA TRBV3-1 TGTGCCAGCAGCCAAGCCCGGGGGCTTGACTATGGCTACACCTTC CASSQARGLDYGYTF
TRBJ1-1 NA 15 TRBD1 TRBV7-2 TGTGCCAGCAGCATGGGACAGGGGGCCAGGAAAGAAGCTTTCTTT CASSMGQGARKEAFF
TRBJ1-2 few 14 NA TRBV7-2 TGTGCCAGCAGCCGAGGGGGACCCAACTATGGCTACACCTTC CASSRGGPNYGYTF
TRBJ2-7 NA 13 NA TRBV18 TGTGCCAGCTCACCGGGGCTAGCAGACGAGCAGTACTTC CASSPGLADEQYF
TRBJ1-2 NA 14 TRBD1 TRBV7-2 TGTGCCAGCAGCCCAGACAGGGGACCTTATGGCTACACCTTC CASSPDRGPYGYTF
TRBJ2-2 many 13 NA TRBV28 TGTGCCAGCAGTACCCCCTCAGTCGGGGAGCTGTTTTTT CASSTPSVGELFF
TRBJ1-5 many 18 TRBD1 TRBV20-1 TGCAGTGCTAGAGACTTACGAGGGGGACAGGGGAGCAATCAGCCCCAGCATTTT CSARDLRGGQGSNQPQHF
TRBJ1-1 many 13 TRBD1 TRBV7-9 TGTGCCAGCAGCTTAGCGGCACAGGGGACGGCTTTCTTT CASSLAAQGTAFF
TRBJ2-1 many 12 NA TRBV7-9 TGTGCCAGCAGCACAGCCTTCAATGAGCAGTTCTTC CASSTAFNEQFF
TRBJ2-3 many 13 NA TRBV15 TGTGCCACCAGCGGGGGTGGGACAGATACGCAGTATTTT CATSGGGTDTQYF
TRBJ2-3 few 12 TRBD1 TRBV29-1 TGCAGCGTTGGGACAGGGGTCGATACGCAGTATTTT CSVGTGVDTQYF
TRBJ2-5 few 14 NA TRBV5-1 TGCGCCAGCAGCTTGAATGGGGCTCGGGAGACCCAGTACTTC CASSLNGARETQYF
TRBJ2-1 few 17 NA TRBV4-3 TGCGCCAGCAGCCAAGATCTGAGCGACAGCTCCTACAATGAGCAGTTCTTC CASSQDLSDSSYNEQFF
TRBJ1-1 many 12 NA TRBV29-1 TGCAGCGTTGTCAGGGGGAACACTGAAGCTTTCTTT CSVVRGNTEAFF
TRBJ2-7 many 15 NA TRBV7-2 TGTGCCAGCAGCTTCTTCCCGGGGGCCGACTACGAGCAGTACTTC CASSFFPGADYEQYF
TRBJ2-7 few 15 TRBD1 TRBV2 TGTGCCAGCAGTGAAGAGAGGGGGCCTTCTTACGAGCAGTACTTC CASSEERGPSYEQYF
TRBJ2-7 NA 13 TRBD2 TRBV24-1 TGTGCCACCAGTAAAGCGGGAGACTACGAGCAGTACTTC CATSKAGDYEQYF
TRBJ1-3 few 15 NA TRBV12-3/TRBV12-4 TGTGCCAGCAGTTTTCTCGGGGCCTCTGGAAACACCATATATTTT CASSFLGASGNTIYF
TRBJ2-1 many 17 NA TRBV12-3/TRBV12-4 TGTGCCAGCAGTTTGGATTTACGGCAGGGTCGTTCGTATGAGCAGTTCTTC CASSLDLRQGRSYEQFF
TRBJ2-2 NA 12 NA TRBV4-1 TGCGCCAGCAGCAAAATCGGGGGGGAGCTGTTTTTT CASSKIGGELFF
TRBJ2-5 few 14 NA TRBV2 TGTGCCAGCAGTGAAGTTGAGTTCCAAGAGACCCAGTACTTC CASSEVEFQETQYF
TRBJ2-7 few 15 NA TRBV2 TGTGCCAGCAGTGAACGATTATGGTTAGCCTACGAGCAGTACTTC CASSERLWLAYEQYF
TRBJ2-5 few 15 TRBD1 TRBV25-1 TGTGCCAGCAGTGAATCGACAGGGTCGCAAGAGACCCAGTACTTC CASSESTGSQETQYF
TRBJ2-7 many 15 TRBD2 TRBV7-2 TGTGCCAGCAGCCCCCGACTAGCGGGCCACTTAGGGCAGTACTTC CASSPRLAGHLGQYF
TRBJ2-7 few 15 NA TRBV6-5 TGTGCCAGCAGTTACTTACAGGGCTCCCCCTACGAGCAGTACTTC CASSYLQGSPYEQYF
TRBJ2-7 few 10 TRBD2 TRBV28 TGTGCCTGCGGGAGGAACGAGCAGTACTTC CACGRNEQYF
TRBJ1-1 NA 14 NA TRBV20-1 TGCAGTGCCCCACTTGACAGATCGAACACTGAAGCTTTCTTT CSAPLDRSNTEAFF
TRBJ2-5 few 15 TRBD1 TRBV7-9 TGTGCCAGCAGTAGAATGGGACAGGGCCAAGAGACCCAGTACTTC CASSRMGQGQETQYF
TRBJ2-2 few 16 NA TRBV5-1 TGCGCCAGCAGCTTGGACGTGGTAGGCAACACCGGGGAGCTGTTTTTT CASSLDVVGNTGELFF
TRBJ2-7 NA 16 NA TRBV5-5 TGTGCCAGCAGCTTGGAGCCGCATGCCACCTCCTACGAGCAGTACTTC CASSLEPHATSYEQYF
TRBJ2-7 NA 11 NA TRBV12-3/TRBV12-4 TGTGACAGCAGTTTAGGCTACGAGCAGTACTTC CDSSLGYEQYF
TRBJ1-2 few 16 NA TRBV10-3 TGTGCCATCAGTGACTTGGGGGACCAAGTTAACTATGGCTACACCTTC CAISDLGDQVNYGYTF
TRBJ1-4 NA 14 NA TRBV20-1 TGCAGTGCTACCAAGTTGGACCGGAATGAAAAACTGTTTTTT CSATKLDRNEKLFF
TRBJ2-3 NA 14 NA TRBV7-2 TGTGCCAGCAGCTTGTCGGCGATCACAGATACGCAGTATTTT CASSLSAITDTQYF
TRBJ2-2 many 16 NA TRBV7-9 TGTGCCAGCAGCTCTGGGACTCCTCCGAACACCGGGGAGCTGTTTTTT CASSSGTPPNTGELFF
TRBJ2-5 NA 15 TRBD1 TRBV4-1 TGCGCCAGCAGCCACCCGGGACAGGGAGTAGAGACCCAGTACTTC CASSHPGQGVETQYF